These 14 T cell receptor beta chains share one sample of origin, sequenced in a study of T cells in Graves' hyperthyroidism and ophthalmopathy. RNA transcripts yielded amplified TCR beta CDR3 regions. The HTBI primer set served for first-round RT-PCR of the TCR CDR3. From the multiplex PCR reads, TCRdb called clonotypes with MiXCR, one entry per CDR3 protein. The sample lists about 640,000 distinct CDR3 sequences; roughly 14% were seen once. The sequencing input was blood. These receptors were collected from a woman aged 50 to 60 with Graves' ophthalmopathy.

The chain employs TRBV10-3 and TRBJ2-7, with D possibly being TRBD1 (6 bases). Looked up from germline, CDR1 is ENHRY and CDR2 is SYGVKD. Deletions cut 3 bases from V and 5 bases from J, with 11 bases between. This CDR3 contains 13 residues. CDR3 sequence: CAISEQGLDEQYF. The CDR3 DNA reads TGTGCCATCAGTGAACAGGGTCTCGACGAGCAGTACTTC.

Turning to this clonotype: This may stem from a read error, because a much larger clone lies one nucleotide away. The chain combines TRBV20-1 with TRBJ2-7; the D gene could be TRBD1 or TRBD2 (6 bases each). The CDR3 is made up of 18 amino acids. V was clipped by 0 bases and J by 3 bases, with 24 bases between them. Germline V gene lookup returns CDR1 DFQATT and CDR2 SNEGSKA (reference sequence). The CDR3 DNA sequence: TGCAGTGCTAGAGACCAAGGGACTGTAAACAGGGCCATCTACGAGCAGTACTTC. Its translation is CSARDQGTVNRAIYEQYF.

This clonotype was seen at least ten times. The J gene is TRBJ2-5, the V gene TRBV20-1; 12 bases line up with TRBD2. Germline V CDR1 and CDR2: DFQATT, SNEGSKA (reference sequence). Losses at the gene ends were 1 base for V and 7 bases for J; bases not matched to a gene: 16. The CDR3 covers 18 residues. CDR3 nucleotide sequence: TGCAGTGCTAGAGCCCCTAGCGGGAGGGCCTCTGGGGCGGTGACCCAGTACTTC. It encodes CSARAPSGRASGAVTQYF.

The J gene is TRBJ2-3, the V gene TRBV5-1; 9 bases fit TRBD2. CDR1 and CDR2 (germline): SGHRS, YFSETQ. The CDR3 is 17 residues long. With V trimmed by 4 bases and J by 1 base, 10 bases remained unmatched. CDR3 sequence: CASSLKAGGGRTDTQYF. The CDR3 coding sequence is TGCGCCAGCAGCCTCAAAGCGGGAGGTGGTCGCACAGATACGCAGTATTTT. The whole variable domain, filled in from reference TRBV5-1 and TRBJ2-3, reads KAGVTQTPRYLIKTRGQQVTLSCSPISGHRSVSWYQQTPGQGLQFLFEYFSETQRNKGNFPGRFSGRQFSNSRSEMNVSTLELGDSALYLCASSLKAGGGRTDTQYFGPGTRLTVL.

The chain recombines TRBV29-1 with TRBJ1-1; D gene ambiguous. The CDR3 runs to 14 residues. Per germline, CDR1 SQVTM and CDR2 ANQGSEA. Trimming shortened V by 2 bases and J by 1 base, and 11 bases separated the two germline ends. CDR3 in DNA: TGCAGCGTTGAAAAGTTGGTTCCGAACACTGAAGCTTTCTTT. Its protein is CSVEKLVPNTEAFF.

This clonotype was counted a few times. The chain recombines TRBV6-2 or TRBV6-3 with TRBJ1-2; D remains unclear. Trimming shortened V by 5 bases and J by 4 bases, and 8 bases separated the two germline ends. The CDR3 is made up of 12 amino acids. Germline lookup yields CDR1 MNHEY and CDR2 SVGEGT. CDR3 in DNA: TGTGCCAGCAGTGACCCGATCTATGGCTACACCTTC. Protein: CASSDPIYGYTF.

The CDR3 here is CASSPSGGPLDTQYF. The DNA for the CDR3 is TGTGCCAGCTCACCGTCGGGAGGGCCTTTGGATACGCAGTATTTT. The chain couples TRBV18 to TRBJ2-3, with 8 positions matching TRBD2. Germline V gene data show CDR1 as KGHSH and CDR2 as LQKENI. CDR3 length equals 15 residues. The V gene end was trimmed by 3 bases and the J gene end by 6 bases; junction bases not matched to a gene: 8.

The table lists this clonotype with many counts. This chain uses TRBV29-1 with TRBJ2-7; 12 bases are a match to TRBD2. From germline, CDR1 is SQVTM and CDR2 ANQGSEA. The CDR3 consists of 14 residues. Trimming removed 7 bases from V and 3 bases from J; junction bases left unmatched: 7. The CDR3 loop reads CSARTSGNVYEQYF. CDR3 sequence (DNA): TGCAGCGCAAGGACTAGCGGGAACGTCTACGAGCAGTACTTC.

This rearrangement joins TRBV7-8 to TRBJ2-6, with a weak D call TRBD1 (6 bases). The germline CDR1 and CDR2 sequences are SGHVS and FQNEAQ. CDR3 size: 18 residues. V was shortened by 3 bases and J by 0 bases, with 15 bases between the two germline ends. In nucleotides, the CDR3 is TGTGCCAGCAGCTTCGGTGGGGGCCCCGGCTCTGGGGCCAACGTCCTGACTTTC. It translates to CASSFGGGPGSGANVLTF.

This clonotype showed up just a few times. The chain links TRBV19 to TRBJ1-5; the D is unclear. V dropped 8 bases and J dropped 3 bases, with 14 bases sitting between them. This CDR3 region has 14 residues. Germline V gene data show CDR1 as LNHDA and CDR2 as SQIVND (reference sequence). CDR3 bases: TGTGCCAGTGCGAGACATGTAGTCAATCAGCCCCAGCATTTT. Amino acid sequence: CASARHVVNQPQHF.

This clonotype was seen only a few times. This chain joins TRBV14 and TRBJ2-7, with D perhaps TRBD1 or TRBD2 (6 bases each). This CDR3 is built from 15 residues. Germline CDR1 SGHDN, CDR2 FVKESK. The V and J ends lost 0 bases and 3 bases respectively, with 12 bases between them. CDR3 sequence reads: CASSQDGGTYYEQYF. The CDR3 DNA reads as TGTGCCAGCAGCCAAGATGGCGGGACATACTACGAGCAGTACTTC.

About this clonotype: At one of its ends the junction is not consistent with the germline gene, which may arise from a read error. V gene TRBV11-2 combines with J gene TRBJ1-5, with 7 bases fitting TRBD1. Looked up from germline, CDR1 is SGHAT and CDR2 is FQNNGV. The CDR3 has 18 residues. The CDR3 bases are TGTGCCAGCAGCCCGCTTAATACCGGACAGGATAGCAATCAGCCCCGGCATTTT. This translates into CASSPLNTGQDSNQPRHF. Variable domain in full (rest from reference TRBV11-2 and TRBJ1-5): EAGVAQSPRYKIIEKRQSVAFWCNPISGHATLYWYQQILGQGPKLLIQFQNNGVVDDSQLPKDRFSAERLKGVDSTLKIQPAKLEDSAVYLCASSPLNTGQDSNQPRHFGDGTRLSIL.

This clonotype showed up just a few times. The chain links TRBV20-1 to TRBJ2-1; D is perhaps TRBD1 (5 bases). This CDR3 is 14 amino acids long. Trimming shortened V by 0 bases and J by 4 bases, and 10 bases separated the two germline ends. Germline CDR1 DFQATT, CDR2 SNEGSKA (reference sequence). The CDR3 DNA reads TGCAGTGCTAGAGACAGGGCCGGGTACAATGAGCAGTTCTTC. It codes for CSARDRAGYNEQFF.

V is TRBV6-1 and J is TRBJ2-1, with a tentative D call TRBD2 (5 bases). V was shortened by 7 bases and J by 6 bases, with 19 bases between the two germline ends. The CDR3 runs 15 residues. In germline, CDR1 is MNHNS, CDR2 SASEGT. CDR3 loop: CASTKGAPLGNEQFF. The CDR3 bases are TGTGCCAGCACCAAGGGAGCACCTCTGGGCAATGAGCAGTTCTTC.